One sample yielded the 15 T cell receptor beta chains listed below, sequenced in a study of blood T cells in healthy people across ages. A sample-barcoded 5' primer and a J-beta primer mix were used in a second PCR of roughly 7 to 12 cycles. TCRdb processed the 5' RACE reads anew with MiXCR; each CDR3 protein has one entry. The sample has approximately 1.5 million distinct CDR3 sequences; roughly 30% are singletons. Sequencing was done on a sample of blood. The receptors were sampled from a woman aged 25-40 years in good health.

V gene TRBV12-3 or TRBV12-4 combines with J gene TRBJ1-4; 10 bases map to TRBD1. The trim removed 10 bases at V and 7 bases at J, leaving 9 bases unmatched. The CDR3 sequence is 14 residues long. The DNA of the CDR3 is TGTGCCACCCAAGACAGGGGGCAAAGTGAAAAACTGTTTTTT. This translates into CATQDRGQSEKLFF.

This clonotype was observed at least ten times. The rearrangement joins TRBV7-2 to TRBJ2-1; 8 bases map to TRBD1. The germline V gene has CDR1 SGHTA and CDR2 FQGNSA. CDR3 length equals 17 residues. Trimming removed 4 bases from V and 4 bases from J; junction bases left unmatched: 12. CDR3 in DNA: TGTGCCAGCAGCTCCCGACAGGGGATGAGGAGGTACAATGAGCAGTTCTTC. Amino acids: CASSSRQGMRRYNEQFF.

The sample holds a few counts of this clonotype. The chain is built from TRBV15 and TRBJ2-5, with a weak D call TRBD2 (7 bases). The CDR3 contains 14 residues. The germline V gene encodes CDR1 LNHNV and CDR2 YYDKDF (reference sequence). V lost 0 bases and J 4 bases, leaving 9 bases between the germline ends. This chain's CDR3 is CATSRERGGETQYF. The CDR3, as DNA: TGTGCCACCAGCAGAGAAAGGGGGGGAGAGACCCAGTACTTC.

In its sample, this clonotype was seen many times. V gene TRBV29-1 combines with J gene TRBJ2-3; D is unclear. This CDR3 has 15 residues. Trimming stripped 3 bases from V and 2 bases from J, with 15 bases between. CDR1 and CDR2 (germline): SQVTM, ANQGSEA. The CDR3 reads CSVDQMSSYTDTQYF. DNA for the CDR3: TGCAGCGTTGATCAGATGTCCTCGTACACAGATACGCAGTATTTT.

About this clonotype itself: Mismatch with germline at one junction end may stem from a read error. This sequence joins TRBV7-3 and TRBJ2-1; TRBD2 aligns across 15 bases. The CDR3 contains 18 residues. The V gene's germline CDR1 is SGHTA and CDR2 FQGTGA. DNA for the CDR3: TGTGCCAGCAACTTAACAGGGACTAGCGGGGGGTGGGGCAATGAGCAGTTCTTC. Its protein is CASNLTGTSGGWGNEQFF.

The CDR3 here is CASSHGTVGNQPQHF. The CDR3 DNA sequence: TGTGCCAGCAGCCATGGGACAGTGGGTAATCAGCCCCAGCATTTT. This sequence joins TRBV3-1 and TRBJ1-5; 7 bases fit TRBD1. The CDR3 consists of 15 residues. The J segment lost 4 bases and the V segment lost 3 bases, leaving 6 bases of the junction unmatched. The germline V gene has CDR1 LGHDT and CDR2 YNNKEL (reference sequence).

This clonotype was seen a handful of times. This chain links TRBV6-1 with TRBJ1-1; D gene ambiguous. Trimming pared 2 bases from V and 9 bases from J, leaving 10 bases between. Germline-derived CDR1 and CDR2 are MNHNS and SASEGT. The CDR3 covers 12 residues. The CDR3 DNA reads TGTGCCAGCAGTGAACCCACGACTAAAGCTTTCTTT. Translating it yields CASSEPTTKAFF.

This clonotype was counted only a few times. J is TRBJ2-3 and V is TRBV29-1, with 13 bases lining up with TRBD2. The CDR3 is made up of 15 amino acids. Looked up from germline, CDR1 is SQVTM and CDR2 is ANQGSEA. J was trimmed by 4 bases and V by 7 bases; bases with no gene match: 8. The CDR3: CSATGLAGDSDTQYF. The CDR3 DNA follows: TGCAGCGCTACAGGACTAGCGGGGGATTCAGATACGCAGTATTTT.

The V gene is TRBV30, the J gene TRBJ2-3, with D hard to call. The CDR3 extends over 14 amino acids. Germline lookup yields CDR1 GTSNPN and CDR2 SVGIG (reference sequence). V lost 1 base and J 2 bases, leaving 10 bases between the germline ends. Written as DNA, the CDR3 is TGTGCCTGGAGTGCGTATCTGTCCACAGATACGCAGTATTTT. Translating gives CAWSAYLSTDTQYF.

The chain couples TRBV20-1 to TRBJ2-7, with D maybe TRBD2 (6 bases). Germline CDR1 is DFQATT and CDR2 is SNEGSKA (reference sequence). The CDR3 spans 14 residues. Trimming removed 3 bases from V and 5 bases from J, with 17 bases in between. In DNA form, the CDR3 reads TGCAGTGCTAGCTCTCTTCGAGGAGGGAACGAGCAGTACTTC. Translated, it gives CSASSLRGGNEQYF.

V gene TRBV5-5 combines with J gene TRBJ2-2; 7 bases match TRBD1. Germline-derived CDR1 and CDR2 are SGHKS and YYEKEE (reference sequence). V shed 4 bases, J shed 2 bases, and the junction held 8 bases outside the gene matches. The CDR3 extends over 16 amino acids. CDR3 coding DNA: TGTGCCAGCAGCCCGAGAGGACAGGCTAACACCGGGGAGCTGTTTTTT. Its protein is CASSPRGQANTGELFF. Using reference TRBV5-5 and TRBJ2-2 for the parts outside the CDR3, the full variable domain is DAGVTQSPTHLIKTRGQQVTLRCSPISGHKSVSWYQQVLGQGPQFIFQYYEKEERGRGNFPDRFSARQFPNYSSELNVNALLLGDSALYLCASSPRGQANTGELFFGEGSRLTVL.

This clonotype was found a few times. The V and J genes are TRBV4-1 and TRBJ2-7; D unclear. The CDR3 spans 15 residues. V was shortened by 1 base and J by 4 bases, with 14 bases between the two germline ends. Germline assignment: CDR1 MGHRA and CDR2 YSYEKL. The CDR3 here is CASSQGPKDIYEQYF. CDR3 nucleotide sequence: TGCGCCAGCAGCCAAGGTCCGAAAGACATTTACGAGCAGTACTTC.

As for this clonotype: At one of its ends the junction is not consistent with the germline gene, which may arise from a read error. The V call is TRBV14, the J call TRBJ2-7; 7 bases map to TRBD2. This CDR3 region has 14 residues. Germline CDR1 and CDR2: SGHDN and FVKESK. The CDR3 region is CASSHPPRDYEQDF. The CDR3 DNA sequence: TGTGCCAGCAGCCACCCTCCCAGGGACTACGAGCAGGACTTC. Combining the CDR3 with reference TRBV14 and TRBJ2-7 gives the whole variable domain EAGVTQFPSHSVIEKGQTVTLRCDPISGHDNLYWYRRVMGKEIKFLLHFVKESKQDESGMPNNRFLAERTGGTYSTLKVQPAELEDSGVYFCASSHPPRDYEQDFGPGTRLTVT.

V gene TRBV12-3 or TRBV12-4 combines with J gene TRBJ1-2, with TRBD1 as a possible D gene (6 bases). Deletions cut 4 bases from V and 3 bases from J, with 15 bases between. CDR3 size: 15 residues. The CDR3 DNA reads TGTGCCAGCAGTTCCGACAGGAGGGGGTACTATGGCTACACCTTC. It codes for CASSSDRRGYYGYTF.

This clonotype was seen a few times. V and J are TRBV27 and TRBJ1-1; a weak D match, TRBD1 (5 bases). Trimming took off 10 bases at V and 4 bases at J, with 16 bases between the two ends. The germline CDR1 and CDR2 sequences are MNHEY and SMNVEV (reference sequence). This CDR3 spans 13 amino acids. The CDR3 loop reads CATRGLPGTEAFF. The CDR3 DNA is TGTGCCACAAGGGGACTCCCGGGCACTGAAGCTTTCTTT.